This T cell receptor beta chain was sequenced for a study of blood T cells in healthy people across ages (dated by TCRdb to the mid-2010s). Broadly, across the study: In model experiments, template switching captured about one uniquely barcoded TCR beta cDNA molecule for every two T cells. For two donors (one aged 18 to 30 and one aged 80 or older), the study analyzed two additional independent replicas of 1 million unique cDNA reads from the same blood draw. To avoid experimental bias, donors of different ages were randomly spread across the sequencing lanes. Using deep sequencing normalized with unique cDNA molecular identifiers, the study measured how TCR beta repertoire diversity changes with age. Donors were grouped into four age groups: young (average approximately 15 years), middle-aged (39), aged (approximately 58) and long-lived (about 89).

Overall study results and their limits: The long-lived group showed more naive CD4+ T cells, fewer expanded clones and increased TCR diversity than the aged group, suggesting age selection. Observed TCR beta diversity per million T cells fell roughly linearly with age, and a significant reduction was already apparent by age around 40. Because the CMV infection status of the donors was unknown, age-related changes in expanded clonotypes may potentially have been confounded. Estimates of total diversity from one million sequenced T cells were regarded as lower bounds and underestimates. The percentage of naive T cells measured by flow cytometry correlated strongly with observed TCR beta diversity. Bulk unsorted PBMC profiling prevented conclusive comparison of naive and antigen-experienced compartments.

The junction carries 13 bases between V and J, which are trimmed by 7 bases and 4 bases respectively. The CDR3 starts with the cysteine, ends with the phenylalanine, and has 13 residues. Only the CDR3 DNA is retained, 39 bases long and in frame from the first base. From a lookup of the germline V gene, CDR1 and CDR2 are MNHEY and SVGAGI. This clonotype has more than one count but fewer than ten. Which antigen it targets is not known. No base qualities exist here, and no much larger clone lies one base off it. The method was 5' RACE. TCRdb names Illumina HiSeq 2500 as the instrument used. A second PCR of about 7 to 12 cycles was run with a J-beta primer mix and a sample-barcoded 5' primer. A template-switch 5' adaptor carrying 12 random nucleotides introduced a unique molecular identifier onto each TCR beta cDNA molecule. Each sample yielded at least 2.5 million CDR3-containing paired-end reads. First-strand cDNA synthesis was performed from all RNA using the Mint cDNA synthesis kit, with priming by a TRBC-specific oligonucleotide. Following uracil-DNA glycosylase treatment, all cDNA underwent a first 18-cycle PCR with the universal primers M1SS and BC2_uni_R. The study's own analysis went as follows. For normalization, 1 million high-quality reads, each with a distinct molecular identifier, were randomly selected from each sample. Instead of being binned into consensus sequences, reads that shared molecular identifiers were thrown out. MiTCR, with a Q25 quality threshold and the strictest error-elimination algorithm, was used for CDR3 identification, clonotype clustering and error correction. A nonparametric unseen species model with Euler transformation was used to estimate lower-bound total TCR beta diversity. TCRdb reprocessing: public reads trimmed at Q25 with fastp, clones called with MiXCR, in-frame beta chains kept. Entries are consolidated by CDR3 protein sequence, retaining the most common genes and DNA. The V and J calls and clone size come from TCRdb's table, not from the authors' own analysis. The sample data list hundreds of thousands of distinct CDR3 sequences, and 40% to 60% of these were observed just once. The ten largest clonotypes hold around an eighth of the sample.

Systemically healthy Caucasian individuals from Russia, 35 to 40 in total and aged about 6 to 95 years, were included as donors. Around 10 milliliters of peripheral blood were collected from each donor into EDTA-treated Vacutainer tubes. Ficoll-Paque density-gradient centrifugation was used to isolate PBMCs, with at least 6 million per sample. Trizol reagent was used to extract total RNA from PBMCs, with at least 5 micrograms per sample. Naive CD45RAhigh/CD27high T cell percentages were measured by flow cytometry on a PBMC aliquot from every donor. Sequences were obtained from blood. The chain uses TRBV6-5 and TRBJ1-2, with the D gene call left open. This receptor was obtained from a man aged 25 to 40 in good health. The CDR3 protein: CASTPPGFYGYTF. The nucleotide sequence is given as TGTGCCAGCACCCCTCCGGGGTTCTATGGCTACACCTTC.